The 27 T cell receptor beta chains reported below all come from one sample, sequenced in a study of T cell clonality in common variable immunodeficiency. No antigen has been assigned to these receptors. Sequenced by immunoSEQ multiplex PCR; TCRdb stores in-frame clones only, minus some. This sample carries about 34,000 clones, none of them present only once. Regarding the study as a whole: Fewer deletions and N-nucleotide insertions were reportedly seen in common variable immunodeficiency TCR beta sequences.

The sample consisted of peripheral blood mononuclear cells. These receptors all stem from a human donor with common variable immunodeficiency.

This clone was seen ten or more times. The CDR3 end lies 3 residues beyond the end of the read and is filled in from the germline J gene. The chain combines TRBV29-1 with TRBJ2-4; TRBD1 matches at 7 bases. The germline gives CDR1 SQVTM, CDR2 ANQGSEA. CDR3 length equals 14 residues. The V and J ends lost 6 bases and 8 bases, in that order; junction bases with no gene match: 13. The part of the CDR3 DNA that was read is TGCAGCGTATCACAGGGGCACCCCGAGGACATT. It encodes CSVSQGHPEDI. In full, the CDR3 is CSVSQGHPEDIQYF.

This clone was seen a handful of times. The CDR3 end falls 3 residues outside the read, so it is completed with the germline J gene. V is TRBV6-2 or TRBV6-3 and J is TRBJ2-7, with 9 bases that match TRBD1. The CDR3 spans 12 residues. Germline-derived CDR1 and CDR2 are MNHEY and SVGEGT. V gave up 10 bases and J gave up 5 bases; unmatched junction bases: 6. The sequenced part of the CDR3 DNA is TGTGCCACCGGACAGGGGTCCAACGAG. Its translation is CATGQGSNE. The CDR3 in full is CATGQGSNEQYF.

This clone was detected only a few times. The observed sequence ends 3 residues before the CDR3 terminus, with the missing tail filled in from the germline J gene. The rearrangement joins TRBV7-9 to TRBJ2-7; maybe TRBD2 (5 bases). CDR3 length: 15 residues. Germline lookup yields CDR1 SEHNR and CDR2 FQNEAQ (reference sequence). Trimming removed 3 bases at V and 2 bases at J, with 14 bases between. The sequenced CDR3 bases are TGTGCCAGCAGCTTTACGGTAGCGTATACCTACGAG. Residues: CASSFTVAYTYE. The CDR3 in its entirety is CASSFTVAYTYEQYF.

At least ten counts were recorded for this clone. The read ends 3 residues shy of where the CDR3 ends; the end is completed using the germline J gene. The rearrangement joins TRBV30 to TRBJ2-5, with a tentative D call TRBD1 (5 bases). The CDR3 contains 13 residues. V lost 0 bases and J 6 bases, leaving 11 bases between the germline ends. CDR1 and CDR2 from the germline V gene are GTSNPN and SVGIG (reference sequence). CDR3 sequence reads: CAWSVGQGKTQYF. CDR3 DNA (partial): TGTGCCTGGAGTGTCGGGCAGGGAAAGACC.

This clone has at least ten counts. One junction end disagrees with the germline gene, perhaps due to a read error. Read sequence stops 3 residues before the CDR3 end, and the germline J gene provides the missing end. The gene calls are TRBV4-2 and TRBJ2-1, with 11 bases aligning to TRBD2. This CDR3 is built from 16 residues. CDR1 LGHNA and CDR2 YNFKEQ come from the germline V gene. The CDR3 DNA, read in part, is TGCGCCAGCAGCCAGTTAGCGGGAGGGACCCACGGTGAG. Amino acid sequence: CASSQLAGGTHGE. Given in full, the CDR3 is CASSQLAGGTHGEQFF.

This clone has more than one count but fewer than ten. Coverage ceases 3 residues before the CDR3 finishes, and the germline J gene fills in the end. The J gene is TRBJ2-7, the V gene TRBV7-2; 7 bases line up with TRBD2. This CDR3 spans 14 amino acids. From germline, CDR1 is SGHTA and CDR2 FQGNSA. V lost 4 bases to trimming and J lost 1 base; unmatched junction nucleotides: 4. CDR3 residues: CASSSSSGSYEQYF. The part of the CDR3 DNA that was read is TGTGCCAGCAGCTCTTCTAGCGGTTCCTACGAG.

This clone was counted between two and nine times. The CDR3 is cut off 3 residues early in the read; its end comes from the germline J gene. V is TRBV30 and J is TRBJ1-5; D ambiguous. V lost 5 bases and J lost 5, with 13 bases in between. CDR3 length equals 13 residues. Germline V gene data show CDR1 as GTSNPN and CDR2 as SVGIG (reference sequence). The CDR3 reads CAWGIGVYQPQHF. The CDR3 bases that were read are TGTGCCTGGGGAATCGGGGTTTATCAGCCC.

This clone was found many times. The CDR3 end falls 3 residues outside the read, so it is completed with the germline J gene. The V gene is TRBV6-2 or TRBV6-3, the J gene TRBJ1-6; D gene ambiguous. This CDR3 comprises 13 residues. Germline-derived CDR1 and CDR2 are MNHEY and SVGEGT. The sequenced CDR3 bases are TGTGCCAGCAGTTACTCGGGCCTTCTTCCC. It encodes CASSYSGLLP. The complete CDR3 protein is CASSYSGLLPLHF.

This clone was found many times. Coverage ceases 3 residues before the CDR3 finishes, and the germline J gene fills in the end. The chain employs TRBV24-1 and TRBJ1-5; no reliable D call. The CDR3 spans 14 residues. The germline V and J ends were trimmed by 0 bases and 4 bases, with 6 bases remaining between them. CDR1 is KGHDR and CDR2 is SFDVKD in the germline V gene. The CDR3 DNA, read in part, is TGTGCCACCAGTGATTTGGGCTTTAATCAGCCC. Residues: CATSDLGFNQP. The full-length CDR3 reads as CATSDLGFNQPQHF.

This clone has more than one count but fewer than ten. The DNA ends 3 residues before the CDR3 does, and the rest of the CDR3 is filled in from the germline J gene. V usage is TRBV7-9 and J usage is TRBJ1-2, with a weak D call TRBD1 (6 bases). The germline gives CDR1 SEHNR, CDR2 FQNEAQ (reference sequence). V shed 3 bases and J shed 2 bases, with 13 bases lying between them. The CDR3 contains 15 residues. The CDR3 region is CASSLGRGTNYGYTF. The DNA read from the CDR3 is TGTGCCAGCAGCTTGGGGCGGGGGACAAACTATGGC.

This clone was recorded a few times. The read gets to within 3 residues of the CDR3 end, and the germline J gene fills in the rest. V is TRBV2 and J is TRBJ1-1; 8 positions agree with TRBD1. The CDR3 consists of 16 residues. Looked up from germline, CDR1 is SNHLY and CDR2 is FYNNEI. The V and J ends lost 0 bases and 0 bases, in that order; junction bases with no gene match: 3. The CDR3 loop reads CASSEALGQVNTEAFF. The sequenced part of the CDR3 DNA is TGTGCCAGCAGTGAAGCCCTGGGACAGGTGAACACTGAA.

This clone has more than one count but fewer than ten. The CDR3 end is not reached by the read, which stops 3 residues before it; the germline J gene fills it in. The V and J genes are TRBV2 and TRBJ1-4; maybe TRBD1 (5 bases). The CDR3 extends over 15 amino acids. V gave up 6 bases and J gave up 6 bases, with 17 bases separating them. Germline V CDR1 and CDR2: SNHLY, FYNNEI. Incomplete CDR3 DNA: TGTGCCAGCAGCCTGCAGAGGGGTAGGGATGAAAAA. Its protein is CASSLQRGRDEK. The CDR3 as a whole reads CASSLQRGRDEKLFF. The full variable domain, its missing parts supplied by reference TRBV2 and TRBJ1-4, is EPEVTQTPSHQVTQMGQEVILRCVPISNHLYFYWYRQILGQKVEFLVSFYNNEISEKSEIFDDQFSVERPDGSNFTLKIRSTKLEDSAMYFCASSLQRGRDEKLFFGSGTQLSVL.

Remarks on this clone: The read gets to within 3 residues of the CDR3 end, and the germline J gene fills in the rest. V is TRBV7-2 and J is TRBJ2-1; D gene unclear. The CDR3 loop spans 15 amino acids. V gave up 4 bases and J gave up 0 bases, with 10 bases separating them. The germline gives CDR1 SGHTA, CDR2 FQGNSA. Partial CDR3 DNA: TGTGCCAGCAGCTCGACACGGAGCTCCTACAATGAG. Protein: CASSSTRSSYNE. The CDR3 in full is CASSSTRSSYNEQFF. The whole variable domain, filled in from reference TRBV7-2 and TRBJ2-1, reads GAGVSQSPSNKVTEKGKDVELRCDPISGHTALYWYRQSLGQGLEFLIYFQGNSAPDKSGLPSDRFSAERTGGSVSTLTIQRTQQEDSAVYLCASSSTRSSYNEQFFGPGTRLTVL.

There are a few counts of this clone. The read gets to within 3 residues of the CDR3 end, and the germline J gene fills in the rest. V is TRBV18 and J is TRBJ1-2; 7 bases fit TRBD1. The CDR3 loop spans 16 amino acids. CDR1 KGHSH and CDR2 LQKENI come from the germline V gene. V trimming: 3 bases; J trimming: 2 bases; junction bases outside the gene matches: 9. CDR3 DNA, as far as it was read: TGTGCCAGCTCACCGGGACAGCTATTAGTAAACTATGGC. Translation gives CASSPGQLLVNYG. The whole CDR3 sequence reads CASSPGQLLVNYGYTF.

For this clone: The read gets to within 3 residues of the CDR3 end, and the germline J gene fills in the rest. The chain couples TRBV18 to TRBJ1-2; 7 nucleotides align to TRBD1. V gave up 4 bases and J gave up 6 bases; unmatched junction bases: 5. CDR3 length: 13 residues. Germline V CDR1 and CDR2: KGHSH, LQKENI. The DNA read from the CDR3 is TGTGCCAGCTCACAGGGACAGCCTCATGGC. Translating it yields CASSQGQPHG. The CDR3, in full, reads CASSQGQPHGYTF.

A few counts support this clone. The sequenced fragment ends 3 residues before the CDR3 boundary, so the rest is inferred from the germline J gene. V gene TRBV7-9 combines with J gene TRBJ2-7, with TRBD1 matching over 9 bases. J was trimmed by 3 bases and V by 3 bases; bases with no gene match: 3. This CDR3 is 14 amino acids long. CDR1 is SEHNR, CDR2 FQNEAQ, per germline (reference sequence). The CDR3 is CASSFTGGNYEQYF. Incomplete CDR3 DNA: TGTGCCAGCAGCTTCACAGGGGGCAACTACGAG.

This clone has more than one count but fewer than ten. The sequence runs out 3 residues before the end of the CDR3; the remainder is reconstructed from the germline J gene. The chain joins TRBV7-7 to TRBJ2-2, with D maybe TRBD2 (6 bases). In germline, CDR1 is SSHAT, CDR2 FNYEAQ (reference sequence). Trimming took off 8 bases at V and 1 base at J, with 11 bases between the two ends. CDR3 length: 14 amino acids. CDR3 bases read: TGTGCCAGCCGACCCGGGGGGAACACCGGGGAG. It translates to CASRPGGNTGE. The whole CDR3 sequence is CASRPGGNTGELFF.

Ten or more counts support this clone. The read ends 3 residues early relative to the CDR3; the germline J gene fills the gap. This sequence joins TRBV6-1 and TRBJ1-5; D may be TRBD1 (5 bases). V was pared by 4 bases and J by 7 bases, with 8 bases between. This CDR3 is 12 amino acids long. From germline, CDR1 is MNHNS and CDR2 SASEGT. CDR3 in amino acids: CASSVQVQPQHF. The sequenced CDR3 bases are TGTGCCAGCAGTGTACAGGTACAGCCC.

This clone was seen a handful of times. CDR3 sequence: CASSAFLAGDFEQYF. The CDR3 DNA, read in part, is TGCGCCAGCAGCGCATTCTTAGCGGGAGACTTCGAG. The rearrangement joins TRBV5-1 to TRBJ2-7; 9 bases are shared with TRBD2. The CDR3 is cut off 3 residues early in the read; its end comes from the germline J gene. There are 15 residues in the CDR3. The germline V gene has CDR1 SGHRS and CDR2 YFSETQ. J gave up 6 bases and V 4 bases, and 11 bases lay outside the gene matches. Using reference TRBV5-1 and TRBJ2-7 for the parts outside the CDR3, the full variable domain is KAGVTQTPRYLIKTRGQQVTLSCSPISGHRSVSWYQQTPGQGLQFLFEYFSETQRNKGNFPGRFSGRQFSNSRSEMNVSTLELGDSALYLCASSAFLAGDFEQYFGPGTRLTVT.

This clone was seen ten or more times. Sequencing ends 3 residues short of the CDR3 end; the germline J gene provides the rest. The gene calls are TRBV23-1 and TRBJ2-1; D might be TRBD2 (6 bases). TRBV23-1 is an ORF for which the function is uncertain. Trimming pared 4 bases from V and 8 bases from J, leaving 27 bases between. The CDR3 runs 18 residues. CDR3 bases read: TGCGCCAGCAGTCCAGGCAGGGATTCTAGACGGGGGACCGATGAG. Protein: CASSPGRDSRRGTDE. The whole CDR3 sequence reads CASSPGRDSRRGTDEQFF.

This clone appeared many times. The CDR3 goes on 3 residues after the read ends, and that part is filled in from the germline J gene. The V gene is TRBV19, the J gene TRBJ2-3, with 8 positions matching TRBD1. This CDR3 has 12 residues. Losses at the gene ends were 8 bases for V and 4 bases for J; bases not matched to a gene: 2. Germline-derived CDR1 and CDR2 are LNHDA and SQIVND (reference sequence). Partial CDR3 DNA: TGTGCCAGTGGACAGGGCCCAGATACG. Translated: CASGQGPDT. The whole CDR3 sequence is CASGQGPDTQYF. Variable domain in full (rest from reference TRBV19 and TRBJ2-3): DGGITQSPKYLFRKEGQNVTLSCEQNLNHDAMYWYRQDPGQGLRLIYYSQIVNDFQKGDIAEGYSVSREKKESFPLTVTSAQKNPTAFYLCASGQGPDTQYFGPGTRLTVL.

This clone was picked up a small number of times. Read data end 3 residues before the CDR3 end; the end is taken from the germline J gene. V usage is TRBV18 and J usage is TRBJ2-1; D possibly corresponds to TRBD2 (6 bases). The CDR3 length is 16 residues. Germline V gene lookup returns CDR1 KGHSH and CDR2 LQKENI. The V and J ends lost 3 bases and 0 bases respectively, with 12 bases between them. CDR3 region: CASSPVAVLSYNEQFF. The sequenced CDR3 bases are TGTGCCAGCTCACCGGTAGCGGTCCTCTCCTACAATGAG.

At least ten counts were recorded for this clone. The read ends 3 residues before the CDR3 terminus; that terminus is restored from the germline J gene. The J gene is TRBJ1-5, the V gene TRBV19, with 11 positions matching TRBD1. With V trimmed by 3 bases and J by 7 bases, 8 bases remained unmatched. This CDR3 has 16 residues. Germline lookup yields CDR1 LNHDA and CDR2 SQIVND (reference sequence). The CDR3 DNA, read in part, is TGTGCCAGTAGTATCGGTGGACAGGGGGCTGGGCAGCCC. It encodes CASSIGGQGAGQP. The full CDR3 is CASSIGGQGAGQPQHF. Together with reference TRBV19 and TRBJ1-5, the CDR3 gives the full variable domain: DGGITQSPKYLFRKEGQNVTLSCEQNLNHDAMYWYRQDPGQGLRLIYYSQIVNDFQKGDIAEGYSVSREKKESFPLTVTSAQKNPTAFYLCASSIGGQGAGQPQHFGDGTRLSIL.

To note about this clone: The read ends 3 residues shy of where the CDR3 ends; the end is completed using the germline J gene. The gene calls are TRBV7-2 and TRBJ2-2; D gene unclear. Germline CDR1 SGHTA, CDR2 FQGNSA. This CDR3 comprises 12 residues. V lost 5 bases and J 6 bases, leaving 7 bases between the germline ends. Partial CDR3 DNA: TGTGCCAGCAGCCCTGTAGCCGGGGAG. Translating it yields CASSPVAGE. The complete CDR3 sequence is CASSPVAGELFF.

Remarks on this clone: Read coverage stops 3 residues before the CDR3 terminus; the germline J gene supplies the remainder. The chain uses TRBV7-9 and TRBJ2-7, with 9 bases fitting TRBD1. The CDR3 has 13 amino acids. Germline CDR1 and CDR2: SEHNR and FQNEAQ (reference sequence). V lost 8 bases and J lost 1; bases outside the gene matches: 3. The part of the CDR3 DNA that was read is TGTGCCAGCTCGGGGACAGGGTCCTACGAG. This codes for CASSGTGSYE. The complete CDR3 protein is CASSGTGSYEQYF.

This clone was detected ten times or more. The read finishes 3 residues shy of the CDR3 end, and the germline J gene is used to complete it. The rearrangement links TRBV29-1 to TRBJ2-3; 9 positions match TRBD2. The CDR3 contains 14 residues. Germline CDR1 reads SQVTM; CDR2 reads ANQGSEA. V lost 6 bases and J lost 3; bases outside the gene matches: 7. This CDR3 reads CSVVAAGGTDTQYF. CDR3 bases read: TGCAGCGTAGTCGCGGCGGGAGGGACAGATACG.

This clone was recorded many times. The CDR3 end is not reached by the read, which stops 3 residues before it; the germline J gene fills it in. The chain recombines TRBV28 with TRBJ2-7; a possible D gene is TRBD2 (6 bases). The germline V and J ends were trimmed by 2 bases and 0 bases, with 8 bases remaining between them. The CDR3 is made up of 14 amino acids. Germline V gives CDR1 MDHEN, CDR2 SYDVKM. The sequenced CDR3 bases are TGTGCCAGCAGTTTAGCGGGGAGCTCCTACGAG. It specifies CASSLAGSSYE. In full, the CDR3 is CASSLAGSSYEQYF.